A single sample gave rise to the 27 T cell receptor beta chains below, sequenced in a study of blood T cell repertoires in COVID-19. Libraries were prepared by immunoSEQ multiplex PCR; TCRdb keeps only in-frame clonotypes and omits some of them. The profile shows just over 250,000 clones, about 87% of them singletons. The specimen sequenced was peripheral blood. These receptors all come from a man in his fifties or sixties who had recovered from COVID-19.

In nucleotides, the CDR3 is TGTGCCAGTACCCCCGAGGGACTAGCGATTAATGAGCAGTTCTTC. Encoded protein: CASTPEGLAINEQFF. The rearrangement uses TRBV19 and TRBJ2-1, with 10 bases matching TRBD2. Germline V CDR1 and CDR2: LNHDA, SQIVND (reference sequence). CDR3 size: 15 residues. V lost 7 bases and J lost 7; bases outside the gene matches: 10.

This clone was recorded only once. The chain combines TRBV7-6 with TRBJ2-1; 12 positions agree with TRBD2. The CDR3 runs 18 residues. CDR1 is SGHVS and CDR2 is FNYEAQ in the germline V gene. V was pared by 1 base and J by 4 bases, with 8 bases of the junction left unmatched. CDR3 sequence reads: CASSLVSRGTSGYNEQFF. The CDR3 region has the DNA TGTGCCAGCAGCTTAGTCTCCCGTGGGACTAGCGGGTACAATGAGCAGTTCTTC.

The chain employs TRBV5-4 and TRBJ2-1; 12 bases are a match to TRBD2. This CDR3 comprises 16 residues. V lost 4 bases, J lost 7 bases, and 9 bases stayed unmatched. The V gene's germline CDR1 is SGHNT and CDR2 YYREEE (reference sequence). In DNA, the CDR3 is TGTGCCAGCAGCCCCCACAGGACTAGCGGGGAAAATGAGCAGTTCTTC. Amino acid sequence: CASSPHRTSGENEQFF. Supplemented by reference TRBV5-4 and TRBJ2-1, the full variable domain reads ETGVTQSPTHLIKTRGQQVTLRCSSQSGHNTVSWYQQALGQGPQFIFQYYREEENGRGNFPPRFSGLQFPNYSSELNVNALELDDSALYLCASSPHRTSGENEQFFGPGTRLTVL.

DNA of the CDR3: TGTGCCAGCAGCTCCAACAGGGGTGGGGAGACCCAGTACTTC. Translation: CASSSNRGGETQYF. The chain couples TRBV13 to TRBJ2-5; 7 bases fit TRBD1. Trimming at V came to 4 bases and at J to 5 bases, leaving 7 bases not matched to a gene. Germline values: CDR1 PRHDT, CDR2 FYEKMQ (reference sequence). The CDR3 runs 14 residues.

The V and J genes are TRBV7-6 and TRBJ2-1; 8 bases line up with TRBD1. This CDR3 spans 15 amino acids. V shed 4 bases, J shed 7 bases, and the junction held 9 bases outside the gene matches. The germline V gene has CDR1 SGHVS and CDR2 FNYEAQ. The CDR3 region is CASSWPGQVFNEQFF. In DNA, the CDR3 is TGTGCCAGCAGCTGGCCGGGACAGGTTTTTAATGAGCAGTTCTTC.

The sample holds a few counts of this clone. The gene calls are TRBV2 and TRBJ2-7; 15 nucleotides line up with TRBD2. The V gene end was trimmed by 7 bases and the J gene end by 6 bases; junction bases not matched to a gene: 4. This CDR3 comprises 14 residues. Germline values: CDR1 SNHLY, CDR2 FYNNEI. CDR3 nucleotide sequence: TGTGCCAGCACCCGGACTAGCGGGGGGGTCGAGCAGTACTTC. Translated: CASTRTSGGVEQYF.

CDR3 DNA: TGTGCCAGCAGCAAAGGGACAGTCAACGAGCAGTACTTC. Protein product: CASSKGTVNEQYF. V is TRBV7-9 and J is TRBJ2-7, with 7 bases identical to TRBD1. CDR3 length: 13 amino acids. CDR1 and CDR2 from the germline V gene are SEHNR and FQNEAQ (reference sequence). V gave up 5 bases and J gave up 5 bases; unmatched junction bases: 6.

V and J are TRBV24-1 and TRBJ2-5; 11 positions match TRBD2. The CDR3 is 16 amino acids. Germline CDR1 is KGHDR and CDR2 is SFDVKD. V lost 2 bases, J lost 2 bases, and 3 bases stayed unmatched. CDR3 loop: CATSDSSGGPQETQYF. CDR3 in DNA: TGTGCCACCAGTGATTCTAGCGGGGGGCCTCAAGAGACCCAGTACTTC.

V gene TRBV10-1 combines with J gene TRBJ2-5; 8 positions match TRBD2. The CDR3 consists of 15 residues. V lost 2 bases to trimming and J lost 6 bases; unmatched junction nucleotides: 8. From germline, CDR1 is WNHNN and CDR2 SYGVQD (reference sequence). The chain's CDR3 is CASSEVIAGIKTQYF. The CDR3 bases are TGCGCCAGCAGTGAGGTGATAGCGGGGATAAAGACCCAGTACTTC.

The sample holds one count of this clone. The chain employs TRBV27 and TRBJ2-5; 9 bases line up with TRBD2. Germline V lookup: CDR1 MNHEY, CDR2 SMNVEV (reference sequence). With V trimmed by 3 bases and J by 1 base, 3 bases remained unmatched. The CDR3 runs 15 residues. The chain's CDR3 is CASSFERGAQETQYF. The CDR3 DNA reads TGTGCCAGCAGTTTCGAGCGGGGGGCCCAAGAGACCCAGTACTTC.

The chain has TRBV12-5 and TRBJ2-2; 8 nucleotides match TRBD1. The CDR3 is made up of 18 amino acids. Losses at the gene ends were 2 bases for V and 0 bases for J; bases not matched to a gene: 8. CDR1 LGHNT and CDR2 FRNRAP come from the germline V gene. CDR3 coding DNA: TGTGCTAGTGGTTTGTGGGGGACAGGCCTTACGAACACCGGGGAGCTGTTTTTT. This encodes CASGLWGTGLTNTGELFF.

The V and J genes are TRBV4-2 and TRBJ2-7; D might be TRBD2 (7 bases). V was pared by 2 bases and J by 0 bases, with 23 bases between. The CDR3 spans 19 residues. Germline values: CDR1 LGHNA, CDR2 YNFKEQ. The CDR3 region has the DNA TGTGCCAGCAGCCAAAAGTGGGAGGGGGTGGGTCTCCTCTCCTACGAGCAGTACTTC. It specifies CASSQKWEGVGLLSYEQYF.

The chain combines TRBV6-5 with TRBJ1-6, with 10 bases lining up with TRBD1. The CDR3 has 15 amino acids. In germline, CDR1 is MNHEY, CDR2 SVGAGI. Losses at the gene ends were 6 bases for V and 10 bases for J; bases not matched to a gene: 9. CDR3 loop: CASSRTGGGTSPLHF. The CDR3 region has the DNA TGTGCCAGCAGCAGGACAGGGGGAGGTACCTCACCCCTCCACTTT.

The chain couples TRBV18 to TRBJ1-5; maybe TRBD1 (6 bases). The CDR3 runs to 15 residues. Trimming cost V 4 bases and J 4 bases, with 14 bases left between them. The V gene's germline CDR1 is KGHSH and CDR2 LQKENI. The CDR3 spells CASSLGDTRNQPQHF. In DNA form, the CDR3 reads TGTGCCAGCTCACTAGGGGACACTAGGAATCAGCCCCAGCATTTT.

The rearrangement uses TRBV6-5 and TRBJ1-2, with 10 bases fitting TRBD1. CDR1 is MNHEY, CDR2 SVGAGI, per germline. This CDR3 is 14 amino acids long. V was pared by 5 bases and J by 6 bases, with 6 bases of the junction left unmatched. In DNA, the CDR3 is TGTGCCAGCAGTCGGGACAGGGGTTGGGATGGCTACACCTTC. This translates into CASSRDRGWDGYTF.

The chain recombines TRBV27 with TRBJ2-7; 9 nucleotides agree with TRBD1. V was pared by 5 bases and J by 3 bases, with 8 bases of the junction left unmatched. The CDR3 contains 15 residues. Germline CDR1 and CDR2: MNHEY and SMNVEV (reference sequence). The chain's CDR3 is CASSLARTGVYEQYF. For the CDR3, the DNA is TGTGCCAGCAGTCTAGCCAGGACAGGGGTCTACGAGCAGTACTTC.

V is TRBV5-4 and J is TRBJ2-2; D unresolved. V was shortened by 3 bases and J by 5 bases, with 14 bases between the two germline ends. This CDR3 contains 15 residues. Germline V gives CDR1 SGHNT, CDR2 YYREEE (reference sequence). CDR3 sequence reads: CASSSEQIRTGELFF. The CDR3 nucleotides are TGTGCCAGCAGCTCTGAACAGATTAGAACCGGGGAGCTGTTTTTT.

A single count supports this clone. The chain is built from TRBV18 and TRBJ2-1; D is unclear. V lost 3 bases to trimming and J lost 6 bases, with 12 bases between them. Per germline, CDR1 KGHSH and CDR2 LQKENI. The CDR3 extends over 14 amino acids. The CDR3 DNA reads TGTGCCAGCTCACCTCTCAGGAATCTCAATGAGCAGTTCTTC. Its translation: CASSPLRNLNEQFF.

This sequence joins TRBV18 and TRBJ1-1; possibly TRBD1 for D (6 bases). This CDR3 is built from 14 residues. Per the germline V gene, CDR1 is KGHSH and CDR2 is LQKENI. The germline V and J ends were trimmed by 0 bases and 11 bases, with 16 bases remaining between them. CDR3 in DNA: TGTGCCAGCTCACCACCGCTCCGCACAGGGATGGCTTTCTTT. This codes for CASSPPLRTGMAFF.

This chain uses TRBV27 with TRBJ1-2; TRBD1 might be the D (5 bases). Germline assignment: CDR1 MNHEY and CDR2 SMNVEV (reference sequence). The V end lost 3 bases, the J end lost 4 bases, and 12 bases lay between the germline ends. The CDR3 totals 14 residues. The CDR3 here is CASSFRASGYGYTF. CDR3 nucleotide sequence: TGTGCCAGCAGTTTCAGGGCCTCCGGCTATGGCTACACCTTC.

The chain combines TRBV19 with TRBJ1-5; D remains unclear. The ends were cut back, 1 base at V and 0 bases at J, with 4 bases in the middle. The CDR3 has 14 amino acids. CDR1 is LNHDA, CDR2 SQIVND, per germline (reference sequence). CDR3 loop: CASSIVHSNQPQHF. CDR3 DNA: TGTGCCAGTAGTATAGTTCATAGCAATCAGCCCCAGCATTTT. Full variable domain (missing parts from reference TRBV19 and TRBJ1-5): DGGITQSPKYLFRKEGQNVTLSCEQNLNHDAMYWYRQDPGQGLRLIYYSQIVNDFQKGDIAEGYSVSREKKESFPLTVTSAQKNPTAFYLCASSIVHSNQPQHFGDGTRLSIL.

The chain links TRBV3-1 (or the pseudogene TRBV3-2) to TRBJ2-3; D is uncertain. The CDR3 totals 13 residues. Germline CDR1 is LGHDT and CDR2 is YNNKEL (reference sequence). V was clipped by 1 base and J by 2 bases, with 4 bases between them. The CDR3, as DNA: TGTGCCAGCAGCCAAGTAGCCACAGATACGCAGTATTTT. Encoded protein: CASSQVATDTQYF.

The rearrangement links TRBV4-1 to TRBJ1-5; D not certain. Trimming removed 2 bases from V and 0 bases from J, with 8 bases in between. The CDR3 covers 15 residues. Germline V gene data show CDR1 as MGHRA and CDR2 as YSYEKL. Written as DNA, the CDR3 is TGCGCCAGCAGCCAAAGTCAGTATAGCAATCAGCCCCAGCATTTT. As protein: CASSQSQYSNQPQHF.

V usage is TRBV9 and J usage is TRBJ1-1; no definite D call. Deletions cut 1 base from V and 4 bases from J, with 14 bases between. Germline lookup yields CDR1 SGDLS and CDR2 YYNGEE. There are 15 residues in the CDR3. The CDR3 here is CASSVSSGGGTEAFF. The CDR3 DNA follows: TGTGCCAGCAGCGTAAGTAGCGGCGGTGGCACTGAAGCTTTCTTT.

The chain's CDR3 is CASIPSGYSYNEQFF. CDR3 sequence (DNA): TGTGCCAGCATCCCATCGGGGTACTCCTACAATGAGCAGTTCTTC. This chain joins TRBV7-2 and TRBJ2-1, with D maybe TRBD2 (5 bases). CDR3 length: 15 residues. Germline loops: CDR1 SGHTA, CDR2 FQGNSA. The V gene lost 7 bases and the J gene lost 0 bases, with 13 bases spanning the gap.

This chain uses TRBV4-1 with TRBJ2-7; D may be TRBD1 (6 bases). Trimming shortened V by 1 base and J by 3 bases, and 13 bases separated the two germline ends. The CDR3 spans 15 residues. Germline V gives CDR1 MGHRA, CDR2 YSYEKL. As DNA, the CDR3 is TGCGCCAGCAGCCAAGCGGCAGGGGTAGGCTACGAGCAGTACTTC. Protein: CASSQAAGVGYEQYF.

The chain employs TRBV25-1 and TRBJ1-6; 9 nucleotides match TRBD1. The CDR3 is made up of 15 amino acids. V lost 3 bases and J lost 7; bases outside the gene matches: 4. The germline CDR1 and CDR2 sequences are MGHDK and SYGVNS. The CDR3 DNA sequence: TGTGCCAGCAGTGATCCCGGGACAGGGAATTCACCCCTCCACTTT. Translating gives CASSDPGTGNSPLHF.